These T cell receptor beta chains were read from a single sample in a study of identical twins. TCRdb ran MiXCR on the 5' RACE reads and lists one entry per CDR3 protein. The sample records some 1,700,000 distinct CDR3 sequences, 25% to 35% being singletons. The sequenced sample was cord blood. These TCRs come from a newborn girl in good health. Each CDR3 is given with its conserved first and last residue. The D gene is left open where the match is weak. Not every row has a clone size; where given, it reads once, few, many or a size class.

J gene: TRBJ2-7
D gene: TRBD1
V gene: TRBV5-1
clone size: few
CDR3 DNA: TGCGCCAGCAGTCGGGACAGGGGGCCCGAGCAGTACTTC
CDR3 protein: CASSRDRGPEQYF

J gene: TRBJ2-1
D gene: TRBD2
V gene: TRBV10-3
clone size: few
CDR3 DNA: TGTGCCATCAGTGACCAGACTAGCGGGGACTACAATGAGCAGTTCTTC
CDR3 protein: CAISDQTSGDYNEQFF

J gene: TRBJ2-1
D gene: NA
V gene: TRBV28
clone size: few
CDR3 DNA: TGTGCCAGCATCCCCACTAGTCCTCTCTCCTACAATGAGCAGTTCTTC
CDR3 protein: CASIPTSPLSYNEQFF

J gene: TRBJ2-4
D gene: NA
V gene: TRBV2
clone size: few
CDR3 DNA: TGTGCCAGCGCCACAGGGTTAAAAAACATTCAGTACTTC
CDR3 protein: CASATGLKNIQYF

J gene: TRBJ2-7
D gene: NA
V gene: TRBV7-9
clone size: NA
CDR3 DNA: TGTGCCAGCGGCTTAGCCCCAAGTCTTTCGTACTTTTACGAGCAGTACTTC
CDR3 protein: CASGLAPSLSYFYEQYF

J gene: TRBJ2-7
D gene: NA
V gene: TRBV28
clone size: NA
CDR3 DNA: TGTGCCAGCAGTGCTACAGGCCCCCTGAACTACGAGCAGTACTTC
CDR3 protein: CASSATGPLNYEQYF

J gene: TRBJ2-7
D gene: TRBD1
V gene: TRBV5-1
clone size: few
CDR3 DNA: TGCGCCAGCAGCTTGGCCATCAGACAGGGAGTAACCTACGAGCAGTACTTC
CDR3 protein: CASSLAIRQGVTYEQYF

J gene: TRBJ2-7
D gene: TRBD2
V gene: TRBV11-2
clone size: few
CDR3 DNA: TGTGCCAGCAGCCAAGTGGCGGGGGGGACCCTCTACGAGCAGTACTTC
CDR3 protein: CASSQVAGGTLYEQYF

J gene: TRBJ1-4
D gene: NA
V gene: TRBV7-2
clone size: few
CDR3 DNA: TGTGCCAGCAGCCTGGATGTTTCTAATGAAAAACTGTTTTTT
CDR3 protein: CASSLDVSNEKLFF

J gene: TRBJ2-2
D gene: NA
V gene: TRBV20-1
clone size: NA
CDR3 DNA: TGCAGTGCTAGAGTGGGGTTCACCACCGGGGAGCTGTTTTTT
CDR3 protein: CSARVGFTTGELFF

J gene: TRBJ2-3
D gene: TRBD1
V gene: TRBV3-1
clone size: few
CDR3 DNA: TGTGCCAGCAGCCAAACCACGGGACAGGGTAACACAGATACGCAGTATTTT
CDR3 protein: CASSQTTGQGNTDTQYF

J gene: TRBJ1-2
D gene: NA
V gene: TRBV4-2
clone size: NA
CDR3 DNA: TGTGCCAGCAGCCAAGATACGTCGGGTGGGTATGGCTACACCTTC
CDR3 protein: CASSQDTSGGYGYTF

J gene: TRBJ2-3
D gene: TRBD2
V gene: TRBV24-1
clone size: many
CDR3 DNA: TGTGCCACCAGTCCGGGACTAGCGCCTCCATATACGCAGTATTTT
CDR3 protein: CATSPGLAPPYTQYF

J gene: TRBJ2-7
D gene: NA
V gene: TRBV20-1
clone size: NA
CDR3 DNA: TGCAGTGCTAGAGATCGGGTGCAGGGCCGCTACGAGCAGTACTTC
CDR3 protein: CSARDRVQGRYEQYF

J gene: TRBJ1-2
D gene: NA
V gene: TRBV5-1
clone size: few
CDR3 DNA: TGCGCCAGCAGCTCCGCCTTAACTCGGTATGGCTACACCTTC
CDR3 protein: CASSSALTRYGYTF

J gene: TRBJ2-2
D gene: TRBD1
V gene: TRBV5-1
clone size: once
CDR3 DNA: TGCGCCAGCAGCTCCAAACCTTCTTCCCCATCCGGGACAGCGAACACCGGGGAGCTGTTTTTT
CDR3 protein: CASSSKPSSPSGTANTGELFF